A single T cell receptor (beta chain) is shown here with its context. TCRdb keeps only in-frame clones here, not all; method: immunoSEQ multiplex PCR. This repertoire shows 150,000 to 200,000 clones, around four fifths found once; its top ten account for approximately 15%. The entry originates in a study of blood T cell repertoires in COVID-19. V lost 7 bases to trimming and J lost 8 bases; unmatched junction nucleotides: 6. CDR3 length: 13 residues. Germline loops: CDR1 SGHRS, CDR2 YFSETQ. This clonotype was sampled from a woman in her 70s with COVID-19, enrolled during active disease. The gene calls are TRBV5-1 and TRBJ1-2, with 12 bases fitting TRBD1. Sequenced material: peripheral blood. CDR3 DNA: TGCGCCAGCGGGGGACAGGGGGCGAGAGGCTACACCTTC. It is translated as CASGGQGARGYTF.